This entry is about one T cell receptor beta chain. This sample is drawn from a study of OX40 agonist ivuxolimab in advanced cancers. Clones were read by immunoSEQ multiplex PCR, and TCRdb kept only the in-frame ones, dropping some. This table has over 55,000 clones, 70% to 90% appearing once. The CDR3 runs to 20 residues. From germline, CDR1 is SGHRS and CDR2 YFSETQ. V lost 9 bases, J lost 4 bases, and 21 bases stayed unmatched. The specimen comprised CD4+ or CD8+ T cells sorted from blood, sampled in a trial of the OX40 agonist ivuxolimab. This chain joins TRBV5-1 and TRBJ1-6; TRBD1 aligns across 11 bases. This receptor was identified in an adult with an advanced solid tumor such as melanoma, head and neck, liver or kidney cancer. CDR3 bases: TGCGCCACCATATGGACGCTGGGGTGGGACAGGGGGTGGTATAATTCACCCCTCCACTTT. Amino acid sequence: CATIWTLGWDRGWYNSPLHF.